These T cell receptor beta chains were read from a single sample in a study of T cell repertoires in cytomegalovirus infection. MiXCR was run by TCRdb on the reads, yielding one entry per CDR3 protein. The sample comprises some 54,000 distinct CDR3 sequences, less than 20% of which are singletons, and roughly 77% rests with the top ten. No cognate antigen is known for these TCRs. The sequences come from CD8+ T cells from cultured PBMCs, collected from culture after CMV antigen stimulation. Receptors were obtained from a human donor in good health (CMV status not recorded). Some clones in this sample may be carry-over from other donors' samples. Both conserved end residues are part of each CDR3. Each record gives: CDR3 protein, CDR3 DNA, clone size, CDR3 length, V gene, D gene, J gene. A D gene is named only where the DNA matches it firmly. The size entry is marked missing in some rows and otherwise reads once, few, many or a size class.

CDR3: CASSLESGPTNEKLFF
DNA: TGTGCCAGCAGCTTAGAGTCCGGGCCCACTAATGAAAAACTGTTTTTT
size: NA
length: 16
V: TRBV7-9
D: NA
J: TRBJ1-4

CDR3: CASSEGRGRLDTQYF
DNA: TGTGCCAGCAGTGAGGGCAGGGGGCGCTTAGATACGCAGTATTTT
size: NA
length: 15
V: TRBV25-1
D: TRBD1
J: TRBJ2-3

CDR3: CASSPTGQKLFF
DNA: TGTGCCAGCAGTCCCACGGGCCAAAAACTGTTTTTT
size: few
length: 12
V: TRBV28
D: NA
J: TRBJ1-4

CDR3: CASSSGTRTYEQYF
DNA: TGTGCCAGCAGCTCGGGGACTAGGACCTACGAGCAGTACTTC
size: few
length: 14
V: TRBV7-2
D: TRBD2
J: TRBJ2-7

CDR3: CASSRWGGFGGSYNEQFF
DNA: TGTGCCAGCAGCCGTTGGGGGGGATTTGGGGGGTCCTACAATGAGCAGTTCTTC
size: few
length: 18
V: TRBV7-6
D: TRBD2
J: TRBJ2-1

CDR3: CTGLASGTEQFF
DNA: TGCACGGGACTAGCCTCAGGCACTGAGCAGTTCTTC
size: NA
length: 12
V: TRBV20-1
D: TRBD2
J: TRBJ2-1

CDR3: CASRNFRRGGTEAFF
DNA: TGTGCCAGCAGGAATTTCAGGCGGGGGGGCACTGAAGCTTTCTTT
size: NA
length: 15
V: TRBV6-2/TRBV6-3
D: NA
J: TRBJ1-1

CDR3: CASIEYMNTEAFF
DNA: TGTGCCAGCATAGAATACATGAACACTGAAGCTTTCTTT
size: NA
length: 13
V: TRBV6-2/TRBV6-3
D: NA
J: TRBJ1-1

CDR3: CASSHSGSSSYNEQFF
DNA: TGTGCCAGCAGTCATAGCGGGTCTAGCTCCTACAATGAGCAGTTCTTC
size: NA
length: 16
V: TRBV4-2
D: TRBD2
J: TRBJ2-1

CDR3: CASSARQGVYNEQFF
DNA: TGTGCCAGCAGTGCCCGACAGGGGGTCTACAATGAGCAGTTCTTC
size: many
length: 15
V: TRBV28
D: TRBD1
J: TRBJ2-1

CDR3: CASPTGQGNEQYF
DNA: TGTGCCAGCCCAACGGGACAGGGGAACGAGCAGTACTTC
size: once
length: 13
V: TRBV2
D: TRBD1
J: TRBJ2-7

CDR3: CASQEGGGNQPQHF
DNA: TGTGCCAGCCAGGAGGGGGGAGGAAATCAGCCCCAGCATTTT
size: NA
length: 14
V: TRBV7-6
D: NA
J: TRBJ1-5

CDR3: CASSAGLKAKNIQYF
DNA: TGTGCCAGCAGTGCCGGACTGAAAGCCAAAAACATTCAGTACTTC
size: NA
length: 15
V: TRBV12-3/TRBV12-4
D: NA
J: TRBJ2-4

CDR3: CATEASGGNTGELFF
DNA: TGTGCCACAGAGGCATCCGGGGGGAACACCGGGGAGCTGTTTTTT
size: NA
length: 15
V: TRBV7-3
D: NA
J: TRBJ2-2